This T cell receptor beta chain was retrieved from a study of blood T cell repertoires in COVID-19. Background on the study: Samples taken during acute and convalescent COVID-19 were collected in the United States, Italy and Spain. Sample material is recorded as cDNA or gDNA derived from T cells, B-cell-depleted T cells, or PBMCs.

Grouping used clinical history reported by participants in a survey and questionnaire. Two negative PCRs, clearance, or symptom resolution characterized the recovered Cohort 3 donors. Sequencing used immunoSEQ multiplex PCR; TCRdb keeps in-frame clones, though not all of them. This table has more than 250,000 clones, 92% appearing once. The V gene end was trimmed by 4 bases and the J gene end by 7 bases; junction bases not matched to a gene: 10. The germline gives CDR1 SGHAT, CDR2 FQNNGV. CDR3 size: 15 residues. What was sequenced was PBMCs or T cells enriched from blood (not recorded which). The V gene is TRBV11-2, the J gene TRBJ2-1; 7 bases fit TRBD2. This receptor was obtained from a woman aged 25 to 39 who had recovered from COVID-19. CDR3 loop: CASSSLAGVGNEQFF. As DNA, the CDR3 is TGTGCCAGCAGCTCCCTGGCGGGAGTAGGTAATGAGCAGTTCTTC.